What follows is one T cell receptor beta chain and its context. As yet, its antigen is unknown. A J-beta primer mix and a sample-barcoded 5' primer were used in a second PCR of roughly 7 to 12 cycles. All cDNA molecules were each tagged by a template-switch adaptor with 12 random nucleotides. TCRdb used MiXCR to reprocess the 5' RACE reads, holding one entry per CDR3 protein. Found here are around 710,000 distinct CDR3 sequences, around 46% of them singletons; the top ten hold approximately 22%. This entry comes from a study of blood T cells in healthy people across ages. Study-level background: Template switching recovered approximately one barcoded beta molecule for every two T cells.

Trimming cost V 4 bases and J 4 bases, with 14 bases left between them. Germline values: CDR1 SGHRS, CDR2 YFSETQ. This CDR3 is 14 amino acids long. The study, taken as a whole, reports: Both higher diversity and more naive CD4+ cells marked long-lived donors when set against aged donors. Per million T cells, the diversity of TCR beta decreased roughly linearly as age advanced.

This sequence joins TRBV5-1 and TRBJ2-5; possibly TRBD1 or TRBD2 for D (7 bases each). The sequence derives from a woman aged 60-70 years in good health. Sequencing was carried out using blood. The CDR3 DNA is TGCGCCAGCAGCACCGGCAGGGGGGGAGAGACCCAGTACTTC. Protein product: CASSTGRGGETQYF.